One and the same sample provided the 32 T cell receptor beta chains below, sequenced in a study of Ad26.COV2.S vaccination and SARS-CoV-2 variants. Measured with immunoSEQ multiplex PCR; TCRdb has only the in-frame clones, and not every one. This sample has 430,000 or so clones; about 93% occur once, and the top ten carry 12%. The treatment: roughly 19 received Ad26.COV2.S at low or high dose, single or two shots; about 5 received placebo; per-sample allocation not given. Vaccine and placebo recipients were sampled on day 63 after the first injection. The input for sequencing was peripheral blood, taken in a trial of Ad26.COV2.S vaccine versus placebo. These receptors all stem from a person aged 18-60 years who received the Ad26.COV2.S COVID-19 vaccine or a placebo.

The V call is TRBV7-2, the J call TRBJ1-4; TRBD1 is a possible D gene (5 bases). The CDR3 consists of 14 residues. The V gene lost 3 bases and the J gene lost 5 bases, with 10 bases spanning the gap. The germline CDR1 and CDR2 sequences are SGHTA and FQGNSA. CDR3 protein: CASSLGGVNEKLFF. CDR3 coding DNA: TGTGCCAGCAGCTTGGGGGGAGTGAATGAAAAACTGTTTTTT. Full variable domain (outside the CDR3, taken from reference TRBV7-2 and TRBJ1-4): GAGVSQSPSNKVTEKGKDVELRCDPISGHTALYWYRQSLGQGLEFLIYFQGNSAPDKSGLPSDRFSAERTGGSVSTLTIQRTQQEDSAVYLCASSLGGVNEKLFFGSGTQLSVL.

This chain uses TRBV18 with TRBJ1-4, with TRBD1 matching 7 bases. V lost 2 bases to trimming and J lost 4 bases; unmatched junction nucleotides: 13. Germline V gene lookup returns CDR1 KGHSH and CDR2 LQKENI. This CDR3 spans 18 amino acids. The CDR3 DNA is TGTGCCAGCTCACCAGGCAGTGGAAGGGGGCGCGGTAATGAAAAACTGTTTTTT. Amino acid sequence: CASSPGSGRGRGNEKLFF.

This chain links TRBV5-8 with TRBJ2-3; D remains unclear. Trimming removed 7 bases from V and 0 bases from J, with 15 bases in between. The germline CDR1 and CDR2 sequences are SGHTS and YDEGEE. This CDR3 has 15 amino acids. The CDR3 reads CASGYVGTSTDTQYF. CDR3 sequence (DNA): TGTGCCAGCGGGTACGTGGGAACTAGCACAGATACGCAGTATTTT. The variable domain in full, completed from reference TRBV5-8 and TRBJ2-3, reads EAGVTQSPTHLIKTRGQQATLRCSPISGHTSVYWYQQALGLGLQFLLWYDEGEERNRGNFPPRFSGRQFPNYSSELNVNALELEDSALYLCASGYVGTSTDTQYFGPGTRLTVL.

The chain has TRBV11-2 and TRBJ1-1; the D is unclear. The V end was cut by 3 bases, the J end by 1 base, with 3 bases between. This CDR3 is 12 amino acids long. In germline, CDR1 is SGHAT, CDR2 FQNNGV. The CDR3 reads CASSFWNTEAFF. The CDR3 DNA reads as TGTGCCAGCAGCTTTTGGAACACTGAAGCTTTCTTT.

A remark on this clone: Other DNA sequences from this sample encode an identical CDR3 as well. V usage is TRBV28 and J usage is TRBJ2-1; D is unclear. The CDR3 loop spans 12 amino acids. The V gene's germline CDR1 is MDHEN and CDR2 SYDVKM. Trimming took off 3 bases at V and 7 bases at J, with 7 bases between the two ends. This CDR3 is CASSLSGNEQFF. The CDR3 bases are TGTGCCAGCAGTTTGAGTGGGAATGAGCAGTTCTTC. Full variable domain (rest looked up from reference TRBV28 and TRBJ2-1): DVKVTQSSRYLVKRTGEKVFLECVQDMDHENMFWYRQDPGLGLRLIYFSYDVKMKEKGDIPEGYSVSREKKERFSLILESASTNQTSMYLCASSLSGNEQFFGPGTRLTVL.

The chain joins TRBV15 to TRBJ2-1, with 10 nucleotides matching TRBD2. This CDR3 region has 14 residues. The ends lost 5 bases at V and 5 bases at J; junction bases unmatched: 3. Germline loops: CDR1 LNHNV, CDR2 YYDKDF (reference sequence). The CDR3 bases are TGTGCCACCAGCGAGGGACTAGCGAACAATGAGCAGTTCTTC. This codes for CATSEGLANNEQFF.

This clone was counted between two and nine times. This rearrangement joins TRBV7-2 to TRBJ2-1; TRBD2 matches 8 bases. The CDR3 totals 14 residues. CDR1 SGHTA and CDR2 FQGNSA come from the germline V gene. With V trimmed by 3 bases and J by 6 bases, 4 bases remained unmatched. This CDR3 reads CASSFTSGFNEQFF. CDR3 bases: TGTGCCAGCAGCTTCACTAGCGGCTTCAATGAGCAGTTCTTC.

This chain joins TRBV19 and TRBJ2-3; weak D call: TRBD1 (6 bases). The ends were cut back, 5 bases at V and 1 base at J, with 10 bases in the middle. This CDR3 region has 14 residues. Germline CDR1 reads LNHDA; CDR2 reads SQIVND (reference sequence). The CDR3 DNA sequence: TGTGCCAGTAGTGTCACAGGGCGCACAGATACGCAGTATTTT. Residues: CASSVTGRTDTQYF.

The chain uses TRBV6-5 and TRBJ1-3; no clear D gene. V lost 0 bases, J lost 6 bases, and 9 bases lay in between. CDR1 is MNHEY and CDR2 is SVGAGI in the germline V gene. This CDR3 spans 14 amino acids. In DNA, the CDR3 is TGTGCCAGCAGTTACTCGGGCAGATCAAACACCATATATTTT. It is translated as CASSYSGRSNTIYF.

Here the CDR3 DNA reads TGTGCCATCAGTGAGTCGGAGGGCGGCTACCAAGAGACCCAGTACTTC. This translates into CAISESEGGYQETQYF. The chain employs TRBV10-3 and TRBJ2-5, with D possibly being TRBD2 (6 bases). This CDR3 has 16 residues. Germline CDR1 reads ENHRY; CDR2 reads SYGVKD. Trimming cost V 0 bases and J 0 bases, with 11 bases left between them.

The CDR3 is CASSYTGQLAGRTYEQFF. As DNA, the CDR3 is TGTGCCAGCAGTTACACTGGACAGCTAGCGGGACGAACCTATGAGCAGTTCTTC. V gene TRBV6-2 or TRBV6-3 combines with J gene TRBJ2-1, with TRBD2 identical over 9 bases. The junction had 16 bases not matched to a gene; V was cut back by 2 bases and J by 8 bases. There are 18 residues in the CDR3. Germline V gene sequence: CDR1 MNHEY, CDR2 SVGEGT.

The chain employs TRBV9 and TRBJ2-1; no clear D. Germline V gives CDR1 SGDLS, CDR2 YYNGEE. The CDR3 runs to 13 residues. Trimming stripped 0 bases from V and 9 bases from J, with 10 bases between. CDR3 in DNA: TGTGCCAGCAGCGTAGGTAGCCTGGGTGAGCAGTTCTTC. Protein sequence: CASSVGSLGEQFF.

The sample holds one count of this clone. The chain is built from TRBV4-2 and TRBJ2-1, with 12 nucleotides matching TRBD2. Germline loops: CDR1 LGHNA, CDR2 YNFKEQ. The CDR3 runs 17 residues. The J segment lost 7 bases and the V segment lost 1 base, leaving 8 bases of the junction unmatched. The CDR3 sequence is CASSQVGLAGGQNEQFF. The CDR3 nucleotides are TGTGCCAGCAGCCAAGTGGGCCTAGCGGGAGGGCAAAATGAGCAGTTCTTC.

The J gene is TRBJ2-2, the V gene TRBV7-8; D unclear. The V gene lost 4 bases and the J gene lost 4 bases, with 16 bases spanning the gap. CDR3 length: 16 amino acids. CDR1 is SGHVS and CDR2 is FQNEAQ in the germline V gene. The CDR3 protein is CASSWGRMSGTGELFF. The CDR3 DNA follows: TGTGCCAGCAGCTGGGGTCGGATGAGTGGCACCGGGGAGCTGTTTTTT.

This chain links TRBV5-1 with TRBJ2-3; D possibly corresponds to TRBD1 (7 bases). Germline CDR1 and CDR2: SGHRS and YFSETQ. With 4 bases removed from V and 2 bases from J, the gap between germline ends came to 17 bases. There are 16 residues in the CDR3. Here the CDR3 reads CASSRVGGGNTDTQYF. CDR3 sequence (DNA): TGCGCCAGCAGCCGAGTAGGGGGCGGGAACACAGATACGCAGTATTTT. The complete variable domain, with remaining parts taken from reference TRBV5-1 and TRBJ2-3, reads KAGVTQTPRYLIKTRGQQVTLSCSPISGHRSVSWYQQTPGQGLQFLFEYFSETQRNKGNFPGRFSGRQFSNSRSEMNVSTLELGDSALYLCASSRVGGGNTDTQYFGPGTRLTVL.

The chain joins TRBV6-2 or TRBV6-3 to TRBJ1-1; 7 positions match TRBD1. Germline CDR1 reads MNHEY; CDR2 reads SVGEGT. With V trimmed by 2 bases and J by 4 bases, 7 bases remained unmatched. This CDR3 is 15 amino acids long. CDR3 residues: CASSYVNQGGTEAFF. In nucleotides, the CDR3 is TGTGCCAGCAGTTACGTCAATCAGGGGGGCACTGAAGCTTTCTTT.

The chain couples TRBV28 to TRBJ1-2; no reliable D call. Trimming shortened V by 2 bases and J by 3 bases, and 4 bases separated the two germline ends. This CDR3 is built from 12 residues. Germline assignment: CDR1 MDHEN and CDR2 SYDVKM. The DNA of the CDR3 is TGTGCCAGCAGTTTAGGGCACTATGGCTACACCTTC. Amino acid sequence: CASSLGHYGYTF.

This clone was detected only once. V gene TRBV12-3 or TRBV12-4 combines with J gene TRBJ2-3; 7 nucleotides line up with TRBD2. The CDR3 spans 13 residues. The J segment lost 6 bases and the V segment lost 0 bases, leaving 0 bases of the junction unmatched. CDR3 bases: TGTGCCAGCAGTTTAGCGCGGGGGGATACGCAGTATTTT. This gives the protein CASSLARGDTQYF.

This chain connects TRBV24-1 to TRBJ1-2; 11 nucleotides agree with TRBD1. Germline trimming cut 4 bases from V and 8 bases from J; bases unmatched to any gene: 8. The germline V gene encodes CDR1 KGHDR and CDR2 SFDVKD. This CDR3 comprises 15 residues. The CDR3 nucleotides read TGTGCCACCAGTGACCCCGGACAGGGGGCGACCGGCTACACCTTC. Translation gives CATSDPGQGATGYTF.

CDR3 coding DNA: TGTGCCAGCAGTTACTTGGTGACTAGGGATTTCGAGCAGTTCTTC. It translates to CASSYLVTRDFEQFF. The V call is TRBV6-2 or TRBV6-3, the J call TRBJ2-1; possibly TRBD2 for D (6 bases). V was trimmed by 1 base and J by 10 bases, leaving 17 bases between them. Looked up from germline, CDR1 is MNHEY and CDR2 is SVGEGT. This CDR3 contains 15 residues.

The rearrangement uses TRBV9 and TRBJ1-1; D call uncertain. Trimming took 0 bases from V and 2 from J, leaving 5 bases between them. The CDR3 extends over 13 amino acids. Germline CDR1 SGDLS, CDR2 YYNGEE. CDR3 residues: CASSVAANTEAFF. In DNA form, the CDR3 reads TGTGCCAGCAGCGTAGCGGCCAACACTGAAGCTTTCTTT.

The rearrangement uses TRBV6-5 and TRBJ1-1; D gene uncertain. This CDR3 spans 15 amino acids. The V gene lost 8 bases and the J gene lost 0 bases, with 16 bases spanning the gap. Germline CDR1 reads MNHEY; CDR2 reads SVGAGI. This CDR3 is CASGSSLGVNTEAFF. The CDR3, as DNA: TGTGCCAGCGGCTCATCTCTGGGAGTGAACACTGAAGCTTTCTTT.

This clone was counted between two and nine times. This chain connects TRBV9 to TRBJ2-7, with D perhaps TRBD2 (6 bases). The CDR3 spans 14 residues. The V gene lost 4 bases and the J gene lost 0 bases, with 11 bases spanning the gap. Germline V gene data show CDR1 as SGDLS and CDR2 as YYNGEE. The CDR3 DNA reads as TGTGCCAGCAGCACCTATAGCGGCTCCTACGAGCAGTACTTC. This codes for CASSTYSGSYEQYF.

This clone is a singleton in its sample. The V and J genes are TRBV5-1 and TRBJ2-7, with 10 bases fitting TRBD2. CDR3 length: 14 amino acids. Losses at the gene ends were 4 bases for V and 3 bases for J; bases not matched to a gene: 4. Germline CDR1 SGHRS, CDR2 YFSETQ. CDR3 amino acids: CASSAGTSDYEQYF. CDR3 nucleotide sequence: TGCGCCAGCAGCGCCGGGACTAGCGACTACGAGCAGTACTTC.

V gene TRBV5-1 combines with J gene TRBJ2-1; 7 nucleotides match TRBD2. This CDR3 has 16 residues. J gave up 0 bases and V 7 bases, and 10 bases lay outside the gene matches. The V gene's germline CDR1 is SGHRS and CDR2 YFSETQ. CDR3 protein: CASSREAGSSYNEQFF. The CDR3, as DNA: TGCGCCAGCTCAAGGGAAGCGGGGAGCTCCTACAATGAGCAGTTCTTC.

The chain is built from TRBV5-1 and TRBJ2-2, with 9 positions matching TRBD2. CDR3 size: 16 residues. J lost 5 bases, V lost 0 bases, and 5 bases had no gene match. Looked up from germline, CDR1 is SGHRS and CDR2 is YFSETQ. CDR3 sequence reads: CASSLEPSGKTGELFF. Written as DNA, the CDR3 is TGCGCCAGCAGCTTGGAGCCTAGCGGGAAAACCGGGGAGCTGTTTTTT.

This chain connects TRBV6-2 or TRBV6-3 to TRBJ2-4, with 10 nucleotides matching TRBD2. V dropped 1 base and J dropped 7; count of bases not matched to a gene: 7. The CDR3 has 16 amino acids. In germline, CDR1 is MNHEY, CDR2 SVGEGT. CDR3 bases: TGTGCCAGCAGTTACTTAAGCGGGAGGGCCCGGAACATTCAGTACTTC. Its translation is CASSYLSGRARNIQYF.

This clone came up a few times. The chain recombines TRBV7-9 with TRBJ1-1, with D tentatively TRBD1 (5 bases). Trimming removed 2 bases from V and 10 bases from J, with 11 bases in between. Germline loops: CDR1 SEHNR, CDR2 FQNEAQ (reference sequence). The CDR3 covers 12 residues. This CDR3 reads CASSLLDSRAFF. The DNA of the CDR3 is TGTGCCAGCAGCTTACTAGACAGCAGAGCTTTCTTT.

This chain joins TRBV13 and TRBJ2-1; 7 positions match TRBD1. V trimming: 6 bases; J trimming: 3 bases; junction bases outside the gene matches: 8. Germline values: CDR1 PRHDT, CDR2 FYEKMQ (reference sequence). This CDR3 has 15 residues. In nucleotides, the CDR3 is TGTGCCAGCAGGAGCCCCGGGACAGACTACAATGAGCAGTTCTTC. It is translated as CASRSPGTDYNEQFF.

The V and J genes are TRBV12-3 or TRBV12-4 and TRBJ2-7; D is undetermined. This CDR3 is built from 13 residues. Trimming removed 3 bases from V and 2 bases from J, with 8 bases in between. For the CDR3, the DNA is TGTGCCAGCAGTTTCTCCCAACCCTACGAGCAGTACTTC. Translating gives CASSFSQPYEQYF.

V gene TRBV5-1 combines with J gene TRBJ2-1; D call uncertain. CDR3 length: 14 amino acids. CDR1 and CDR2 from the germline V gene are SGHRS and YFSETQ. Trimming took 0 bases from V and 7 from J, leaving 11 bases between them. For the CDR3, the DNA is TGCGCCAGCAGCTTGGGCACGAAACGGAATGAGCAGTTCTTC. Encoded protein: CASSLGTKRNEQFF.

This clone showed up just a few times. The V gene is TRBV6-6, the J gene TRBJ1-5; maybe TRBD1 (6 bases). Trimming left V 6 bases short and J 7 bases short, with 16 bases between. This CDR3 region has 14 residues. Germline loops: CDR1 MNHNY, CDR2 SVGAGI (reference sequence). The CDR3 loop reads CASSREGVAQPQHF. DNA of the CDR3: TGTGCCAGCAGCAGAGAGGGGGTGGCGCAGCCCCAGCATTTT.